The rows below give T cell receptor beta chains drawn from one sample of a study of blood T cell repertoires in COVID-19. Sequencing used immunoSEQ multiplex PCR; TCRdb keeps in-frame clones, though not all of them. The table has hundreds of thousands of clones, 80% to 90% seen once; the top ten hold roughly 1.4%. Sequencing used peripheral blood. These receptor sequences come from a woman under 40 with active or convalescent COVID-19. Both conserved end residues are part of each CDR3. The order of the fields is D gene, J gene, V gene, CDR3 protein. A D gene is named only where the DNA matches it firmly.

NA TRBJ1-5 TRBV19 CATNRDINSNQPQHF
NA TRBJ1-6 TRBV9 CASSVGQSYNSPLHF
NA TRBJ2-7 TRBV21-1 CASSKGSVGGTYEQYF
NA TRBJ1-6 TRBV7-2 CASSSRQASPLHF
NA TRBJ2-1 TRBV15 CATSDRAGSYNEQFF
NA TRBJ2-2 TRBV3-1/TRBV3-2 CASSQSYRAPNTGELFF
TRBD1 TRBJ1-5 TRBV6-6 CASTDRVNQPQHF
NA TRBJ1-5 TRBV5-6 CASSLSGRRDSNQPQHF
TRBD2 TRBJ2-5 TRBV3-1/TRBV3-2 CASSFGRGLAGGSRETQYF
TRBD1 TRBJ2-3 TRBV20-1 CSASKTIGQGVGDTQYF
NA TRBJ2-5 TRBV4-1 CASSQPRTPRQGKVETQYF
NA TRBJ1-2 TRBV2 CASRGTDVYGYTF
TRBD2 TRBJ2-7 TRBV9 CASSVVAAGDEQYF
NA TRBJ1-2 TRBV10-1 CASSEHRDGIGGYTF
NA TRBJ1-5 TRBV19 CASTPWSPGMGQPQHF
NA TRBJ1-2 TRBV7-9 CASSLTIAGASNYGYTF
TRBD2 TRBJ2-3 TRBV7-8 CASSHAGGRTDTQYF
TRBD1 TRBJ1-3 TRBV18 CASSPRQGIISGNTIYF
TRBD2 TRBJ2-5 TRBV5-8 CASRTGLAGWWAQYF
TRBD1 TRBJ1-2 TRBV4-1 CASSHFPGQGFNYGYTF
NA TRBJ2-2 TRBV4-1 CASSALTGSGELFF
NA TRBJ2-7 TRBV24-1 CATYTLPYGQYF
TRBD2 TRBJ2-7 TRBV5-1 CASTSLAGGNYEQYF
NA TRBJ2-3 TRBV13 CASSPTPTTDTQYF
TRBD2 TRBJ2-2 TRBV10-3 CAISAGTSDRGELFF
NA TRBJ1-1 TRBV25-1 CASMVQGKGNTEAFF
TRBD1 TRBJ2-7 TRBV6-6 CASSYSVSDRGYEQYF
NA TRBJ2-1 TRBV5-1 CASSLRDWAYNEQFF
NA TRBJ2-7 TRBV29-1 CSVSWRSAGASYEQYF
TRBD1 TRBJ1-3 TRBV7-7 CASSADRGQTGNTIYF
TRBD1 TRBJ1-1 TRBV10-3 CAINRQGASNTEAFF
TRBD1 TRBJ1-2 TRBV4-1 CASSQAPDRDHGYTF
NA TRBJ1-5 TRBV6-5 CASRLGQKNQPQHF
TRBD2 TRBJ2-5 TRBV27 CASMGLSAGGWETQYF
TRBD2 TRBJ2-2 TRBV6-2/TRBV6-3 CASSYVGGDTGELFF
NA TRBJ2-7 TRBV9 CASSVDPRPRYEQYF
TRBD2 TRBJ2-1 TRBV5-1 CASSLDPAGGYNEQFF
NA TRBJ1-2 TRBV9 CASGGHRLIDGYTF
TRBD2 TRBJ2-2 TRBV11-2 CASSRNGRAFGELFF
NA TRBJ1-2 TRBV6-1 CASSEGLAVGGYTF
NA TRBJ2-2 TRBV5-5 CASSLYSAGTGELFF
NA TRBJ1-1 TRBV27 CASSFLQGNTEAFF
TRBD2 TRBJ2-1 TRBV19 CASTHQSGLLAASSYNEQFF
TRBD1 TRBJ1-2 TRBV7-2 CASSLVYDRAANYGYTF
NA TRBJ2-2 TRBV19 CASSIGRGNTGELFF
TRBD1 TRBJ2-2 TRBV28 CASSLLDRASNTGELFF
NA TRBJ2-6 TRBV6-6 CASRGGSGANVLTF
NA TRBJ1-1 TRBV3-1/TRBV3-2 CASSQDTLIRTANTEAFF
TRBD2 TRBJ2-2 TRBV6-4 CASSALAGGDTGELFF
TRBD1 TRBJ1-4 TRBV15 CATSRDRSGGNEKLFF
TRBD1 TRBJ2-6 TRBV19 CASSNPPTGQLGGANVLTF
TRBD1 TRBJ2-7 TRBV5-1 CASSSGQGAYEQYF
NA TRBJ1-5 TRBV30 CAWSVLGKGGNQPQHF
NA TRBJ1-2 TRBV18 CASSPNVAGDGYTF
NA TRBJ2-1 TRBV9 CASSVAWSSYNEQFF
TRBD1 TRBJ1-2 TRBV2 CASRDRYNYGYTF
TRBD1 TRBJ1-1 TRBV13 CASSRRDRGIRDTEAFF
TRBD2 TRBJ2-2 TRBV24-1 CATSDSGGLELFF